The clone carrying this TCR beta chain occurred once. Its antigen is undetermined. This sample was taken from a study of T cell repertoires in cytomegalovirus infection. TCRdb redid the calling of the reads with MiXCR, one entry per CDR3 protein. The sample includes about 900,000 distinct CDR3 sequences, around a third of them seen just once. Study-wide points: Using cumulative public TCR beta family frequency, the authors identified those who carried CMV together with the relevant HLA.

V lost 6 bases, J lost 4 bases, and 8 bases stayed unmatched. The CDR3 sequence is 15 residues long. This TCR was sampled from a human donor in good health (CMV status not recorded). Some clones in this sample may be carry-over from other donors' samples. The material was cultured CD8+ T cells from PBMCs, obtained from culture after CMV antigen stimulation. The chain combines TRBV12-3 or TRBV12-4 with TRBJ2-5, with 10 bases aligning to TRBD1. The CDR3 is CASSNRQGAGETQYF. The CDR3 DNA reads as TGTGCCAGCAGCAACAGACAGGGGGCGGGAGAGACCCAGTACTTC.